These 10 T cell receptor beta chains share one sample of origin, sequenced in a study of blood T cells in healthy people across ages. Sample-barcoded 5' priming and a J-beta primer mix drove a second PCR of about 7 to 12 cycles. Each CDR3 protein is one row after TCRdb ran MiXCR on the 5' RACE reads. The data show 450,000 to 700,000 distinct CDR3 sequences, 25% to 30% seen once. Sequenced material: blood. The receptors derive from a woman in her 70s in good health.

Only a few counts were recorded for this clonotype. V and J are TRBV5-6 and TRBJ2-1; TRBD2 agrees at 15 bases. This CDR3 region has 13 residues. The ends lost 4 bases at V and 15 bases at J; junction bases unmatched: 5. The germline V gene has CDR1 SGHDT and CDR2 YYEEEE. The CDR3 nucleotides are TGTGCCAGCAGCGTGGGACTAGCGGGGGGCAGGTTCTTC. Its translation: CASSVGLAGGRFF.

This clonotype was seen a handful of times. This chain uses TRBV7-2 with TRBJ1-2; D is unresolved. V shed 0 bases and J shed 2 bases, with 7 bases lying between them. CDR3 length equals 14 residues. Germline values: CDR1 SGHTA, CDR2 FQGNSA. Here the CDR3 DNA reads TGTGCCAGCAGCTTAGCCTCACAAAACTATGGCTACACCTTC. Its protein product is CASSLASQNYGYTF.

This clonotype was detected a few times. The V and J genes are TRBV20-1 and TRBJ1-6, with 10 positions matching TRBD1. The CDR3 consists of 14 residues. The V gene end was trimmed by 3 bases and the J gene end by 6 bases; junction bases not matched to a gene: 2. Germline assignment: CDR1 DFQATT and CDR2 SNEGSKA (reference sequence). The CDR3 sequence is CSARGTGANSPLHF. In DNA, the CDR3 is TGCAGTGCTAGGGGGACAGGGGCTAATTCACCCCTCCACTTT.

This clonotype was seen a handful of times. This rearrangement joins TRBV6-2 or TRBV6-3 to TRBJ2-2; TRBD1 is a possible D gene (6 bases). Germline CDR1 is MNHEY and CDR2 is SVGEGT. The CDR3 consists of 15 residues. The V gene lost 2 bases and the J gene lost 6 bases, with 13 bases spanning the gap. CDR3 loop: CASSYATQGSGELFF. CDR3 in DNA: TGTGCCAGCAGTTACGCAACACAGGGATCCGGGGAGCTGTTTTTT.

This chain uses TRBV6-6 with TRBJ2-7; 7 nucleotides align to TRBD1. The CDR3 totals 15 residues. Germline lookup yields CDR1 MNHNY and CDR2 SVGAGI (reference sequence). Trimming cost V 7 bases and J 2 bases; bases outside gene matches: 11. This CDR3 is CASTPNRQGTYEQYF. CDR3 nucleotides: TGTGCCAGCACCCCTAATCGACAGGGCACCTACGAGCAGTACTTC.

The V gene is TRBV2, the J gene TRBJ1-1; maybe TRBD1 (5 bases). Germline CDR1 and CDR2: SNHLY and FYNNEI. The CDR3 is 15 amino acids. V dropped 11 bases and J dropped 1 base, with 20 bases sitting between them. The CDR3 DNA sequence: TGTGCCGCGGGGGGGGTAAGTGTCGCGAACACTGAAGCTTTCTTT. Encoded protein: CAAGGVSVANTEAFF.

J is TRBJ1-1 and V is TRBV7-9, with D uncertain. Trimming shortened V by 1 base and J by 7 bases, and 10 bases separated the two germline ends. Germline V gives CDR1 SEHNR, CDR2 FQNEAQ (reference sequence). CDR3 length: 13 residues. The CDR3 loop is CASSLGGTSEAFF. The CDR3 DNA reads as TGTGCCAGCAGCTTAGGGGGTACGAGTGAAGCTTTCTTT.

This clonotype showed up many times. CDR3 DNA sequence: TGCAGCGCCATCACAGGGGCAAGTGGCTACACCTTC. Its translation is CSAITGASGYTF. The chain combines TRBV29-1 with TRBJ1-2; TRBD1 matches at 7 bases. J was trimmed by 7 bases and V by 7 bases; bases with no gene match: 9. Germline CDR1 SQVTM, CDR2 ANQGSEA. CDR3 length equals 12 residues.

This sequence joins TRBV27 and TRBJ1-2; no definite D call. Germline V CDR1 and CDR2: MNHEY, SMNVEV (reference sequence). The CDR3 consists of 14 residues. Trimming removed 6 bases from V and 8 bases from J, with 19 bases in between. CDR3 sequence reads: CASSPGILQGGYTF. CDR3 DNA: TGTGCCAGCAGCCCCGGGATCCTTCAAGGGGGCTACACCTTC.

The chain couples TRBV29-1 to TRBJ1-3; no firm D call. The CDR3 is 15 amino acids. V dropped 4 bases and J dropped 0 bases, with 13 bases sitting between them. Germline V lookup: CDR1 SQVTM, CDR2 ANQGSEA. The CDR3 nucleotides are TGCAGCGTTGTTTGGCGAGAGCACTCTGGAAACACCATATATTTT. Its protein product is CSVVWREHSGNTIYF.